The 29 T cell receptor beta chains given below trace back to one sample, sequenced in a study of T cells in Graves' hyperthyroidism and ophthalmopathy. Amplified TCR beta CDR3 regions derived from RNA transcripts. Primed by the HTBI set, a first-round RT-PCR was run on the TCR CDR3. TCRdb redid the calling of the multiplex PCR reads with MiXCR, one entry per CDR3 protein. This sample has some 720,000 distinct CDR3 sequences, with approximately 16% found just once. Sequences were obtained from blood. Receptors were obtained from a man younger than 35 with Graves' hyperthyroidism.

J is TRBJ1-2 and V is TRBV20-1; 10 bases agree with TRBD1. V trimming: 1 base; J trimming: 4 bases; junction bases outside the gene matches: 12. The CDR3 covers 17 residues. Germline values: CDR1 DFQATT, CDR2 SNEGSKA (reference sequence). The CDR3 nucleotides read TGCAGTGCTAGAGCCTTGGGACAGGGGTCCCCGTTCTATGGCTACACCTTC. Translating it yields CSARALGQGSPFYGYTF.

V and J are TRBV15 and TRBJ1-1, with TRBD1 matching 8 bases. Germline-derived CDR1 and CDR2 are LNHNV and YYDKDF (reference sequence). The length of the CDR3 is 15 residues. V dropped 2 bases and J dropped 1; count of bases not matched to a gene: 3. This CDR3 reads CATSRRGTGNTEAFF. CDR3 sequence (DNA): TGTGCCACCAGCAGACGCGGGACAGGGAACACTGAAGCTTTCTTT.

At least ten counts were recorded for this clonotype. V is TRBV12-3 or TRBV12-4 and J is TRBJ1-4, with no clear D. This CDR3 has 15 amino acids. V lost 3 bases and J lost 7, with 15 bases in between. The CDR3 loop is CASSFDRVSGEKLFF. The CDR3, as DNA: TGTGCCAGCAGTTTTGATCGGGTTTCAGGTGAAAAACTGTTTTTT.

V usage is TRBV2 and J usage is TRBJ2-7; perhaps TRBD2 as D (5 bases). Germline CDR1 reads SNHLY; CDR2 reads FYNNEI. The CDR3 runs 14 residues. Trimming shortened V by 4 bases and J by 6 bases, and 16 bases separated the two germline ends. The CDR3 nucleotides are TGTGCCAGCAGTGGGCGGTCTAGCCCAGGCGAGCAGTACTTC. This translates into CASSGRSSPGEQYF.

Many counts were recorded for this clonotype. This rearrangement joins TRBV20-1 to TRBJ2-5; D remains ambiguous. The CDR3 contains 11 residues. Trimming cost V 4 bases and J 5 bases, with 8 bases left between them. CDR1 DFQATT and CDR2 SNEGSKA come from the germline V gene (reference sequence). CDR3 in amino acids: CSATEWETQYF. CDR3 sequence (DNA): TGCAGTGCTACTGAATGGGAGACCCAGTACTTC.

This clonotype came up once. The chain is built from TRBV3-1 and TRBJ1-4; D perhaps matches TRBD1 (5 bases). Trimming removed 5 bases from V and 2 bases from J, with 12 bases in between. Germline V gene sequence: CDR1 LGHDT, CDR2 YNNKEL (reference sequence). The CDR3 extends over 15 amino acids. CDR3 in amino acids: CASSTSRGTNEKLFF. Written as DNA, the CDR3 is TGTGCCAGCAGCACCTCTCGGGGCACTAATGAAAAACTGTTTTTT.

There are many counts of this clonotype. The CDR3 nucleotides are TGTGCCAGCAGTTTTTTCGGGGGCCAGCCCCAGCATTTT. As protein: CASSFFGGQPQHF. This sequence joins TRBV28 and TRBJ1-5, with D perhaps TRBD1 (6 bases). The ends were cut back, 3 bases at V and 7 bases at J, with 10 bases in the middle. CDR1 MDHEN and CDR2 SYDVKM come from the germline V gene. The length of the CDR3 is 13 residues.

In nucleotides, the CDR3 is TGTGCCACCAGCAGAGATTCCCGGGACAGAACCTACGAGCAGTACTTC. Encoded protein: CATSRDSRDRTYEQYF. V and J are TRBV15 and TRBJ2-7, with 7 bases fitting TRBD1. The CDR3 has 16 residues. Germline V gives CDR1 LNHNV, CDR2 YYDKDF (reference sequence). With V trimmed by 0 bases and J by 2 bases, 7 bases remained unmatched.

The chain employs TRBV30 and TRBJ2-3, with 7 bases that match TRBD2. The CDR3 runs 15 residues. V gave up 7 bases and J gave up 2 bases; unmatched junction bases: 12. In germline, CDR1 is GTSNPN, CDR2 SVGIG (reference sequence). The CDR3 spells CASAALGRDTDTQYF. In DNA form, the CDR3 reads TGTGCCTCCGCTGCGTTGGGGAGGGACACAGATACGCAGTATTTT.

The CDR3 protein is CASSLQPQGYEQYF. In nucleotides, the CDR3 is TGTGCCAGCAGCCTACAACCCCAGGGATACGAGCAGTACTTC. The chain recombines TRBV7-8 with TRBJ2-7; TRBD1 is a possible D gene (5 bases). The CDR3 consists of 14 residues. Germline V gives CDR1 SGHVS, CDR2 FQNEAQ. With 5 bases removed from V and 4 bases from J, the gap between germline ends came to 15 bases. The whole variable domain, filled in from reference TRBV7-8 and TRBJ2-7, reads GAGVSQSPRYKVAKRGQDVALRCDPISGHVSLFWYQQALGQGPEFLTYFQNEAQLDKSGLPSDRFFAERPEGSVSTLKIQRTQQEDSAVYLCASSLQPQGYEQYFGPGTRLTVT.

The gene calls are TRBV20-1 and TRBJ1-5; the D gene is possibly TRBD1 (6 bases). Between the trimmed V and J ends, which lost 1 base and 5 bases, there was a span of 15 bases. This CDR3 has 15 residues. CDR1 and CDR2 (germline): DFQATT, SNEGSKA (reference sequence). The CDR3 nucleotides read TGCAGTGCTAGAGCCAGGGGCCGTACTTATCAGCCCCAGCATTTT. Its translation: CSARARGRTYQPQHF.

The chain links TRBV5-4 to TRBJ2-3, with 8 positions matching TRBD1. The CDR3 runs to 15 residues. Germline CDR1 and CDR2: SGHNT and YYREEE (reference sequence). V lost 3 bases and J lost 4; bases outside the gene matches: 7. The CDR3, as DNA: TGTGCCAGCAGCTGGGAACAGGGGGAGGCAGATACGCAGTATTTT. Its protein is CASSWEQGEADTQYF.

This clonotype has just a few counts. The rearrangement links TRBV28 to TRBJ2-7; tentative D call: TRBD1 (6 bases). From germline, CDR1 is MDHEN and CDR2 SYDVKM. V dropped 10 bases and J dropped 7 bases, with 17 bases sitting between them. The CDR3 consists of 12 residues. The CDR3 bases are TGTGCCACCCAAGGACAGTTAGGGGAGCAGTACTTC. Encoded protein: CATQGQLGEQYF.

In this sample, this clonotype turned up once. A read error may be the cause here, since a much bigger clone is one base away. The V and J genes are TRBV20-1 and TRBJ2-3, with a possible D match to TRBD2 (8 bases). Germline loops: CDR1 DFQATT, CDR2 SNEGSKA (reference sequence). This CDR3 has 14 residues. The CDR3 DNA is TGCAGTGCCCACTCCACGGGGGGGACAGATACGCAGTTTTTT. Protein: CSAHSTGGTDTQFF.

This clonotype has ten or more counts. The rearrangement joins TRBV28 to TRBJ2-7; 9 bases align to TRBD2. The CDR3 has 14 amino acids. CDR1 MDHEN and CDR2 SYDVKM come from the germline V gene. The V segment lost 1 base and the J segment 6 bases; nucleotides outside the gene matches: 4. The CDR3 protein is CASSLSSGRSEQYF. The CDR3 DNA is TGTGCCAGCAGTTTATCGAGCGGGAGGTCCGAGCAGTACTTC. The variable domain in full, with the rest retrieved from reference TRBV28 and TRBJ2-7, is DVKVTQSSRYLVKRTGEKVFLECVQDMDHENMFWYRQDPGLGLRLIYFSYDVKMKEKGDIPEGYSVSREKKERFSLILESASTNQTSMYLCASSLSSGRSEQYFGPGTRLTVT.

The CDR3 protein is CASRVVGTGLYEQYF. DNA for the CDR3: TGTGCCAGCAGGGTCGTTGGGACAGGGCTTTACGAGCAGTACTTC. The chain combines TRBV6-1 with TRBJ2-7, with 9 bases matching TRBD1. CDR1 and CDR2 (germline): MNHNS, SASEGT. The CDR3 contains 15 residues. With 6 bases clipped from V and 4 bases from J, the junction kept 10 bases outside the gene matches.

This clonotype was seen a handful of times. The chain combines TRBV13 with TRBJ2-1; 12 bases line up with TRBD2. With 4 bases clipped from V and 5 bases from J, the junction kept 3 bases outside the gene matches. Germline values: CDR1 PRHDT, CDR2 FYEKMQ (reference sequence). This CDR3 spans 15 amino acids. The CDR3: CASSSSGRGDNEQFF. The DNA for the CDR3 is TGTGCCAGCAGCTCTAGCGGGAGGGGTGACAATGAGCAGTTCTTC. The full variable domain, in which reference TRBV13 and TRBJ2-1 provide the parts outside the CDR3, is AAGVIQSPRHLIKEKRETATLKCYPIPRHDTVYWYQQGPGQDPQFLISFYEKMQSDKGSIPDRFSAQQFSDYHSELNMSSLELGDSALYFCASSSSGRGDNEQFFGPGTRLTVL.

In this sample, this clonotype turned up a few times. The chain combines TRBV3-1 with TRBJ2-7; TRBD2 matches at 14 bases. V gave up 3 bases and J gave up 5 bases; unmatched junction bases: 18. The germline gives CDR1 LGHDT, CDR2 YNNKEL (reference sequence). The CDR3 sequence is 20 residues long. CDR3 region: CASSHLPGLAGVRGPNEQYF. CDR3 DNA sequence: TGTGCCAGCAGCCACCTCCCGGGACTAGCGGGAGTAAGGGGTCCCAACGAGCAGTACTTC.

This chain joins TRBV28 and TRBJ1-5; 8 bases fit TRBD1. Germline trimming cut 7 bases from V and 0 bases from J; bases unmatched to any gene: 5. From germline, CDR1 is MDHEN and CDR2 SYDVKM. This CDR3 region has 15 residues. This CDR3 is CASTPDRGSNQPQHF. Here the CDR3 DNA reads TGTGCCAGCACCCCAGACAGGGGTAGCAATCAGCCCCAGCATTTT.

This clonotype has only a few counts. The J gene is TRBJ2-1, the V gene TRBV20-1; D is possibly TRBD2 (5 bases). From germline, CDR1 is DFQATT and CDR2 SNEGSKA (reference sequence). The CDR3 length is 17 residues. The V end was cut by 1 base, the J end by 0 bases, with 16 bases between. CDR3 bases: TGCAGTGCTAGAGGTACTAGATCTTCCCTCTCCTACAATGAGCAGTTCTTC. Its translation: CSARGTRSSLSYNEQFF.

The table lists this clonotype with many counts. The V gene is TRBV27, the J gene TRBJ1-5, with TRBD1 identical over 10 bases. Germline-derived CDR1 and CDR2 are MNHEY and SMNVEV (reference sequence). The length of the CDR3 is 13 residues. J gave up 6 bases and V 5 bases, and 1 base lay outside the gene matches. This CDR3 is CASSDRGRQPQHF. For the CDR3, the DNA is TGTGCCAGCAGTGACAGGGGGCGTCAGCCCCAGCATTTT.

In this sample, this clonotype turned up once. The rearrangement uses TRBV9 and TRBJ2-1; 10 positions agree with TRBD1. This CDR3 region has 17 residues. Germline loops: CDR1 SGDLS, CDR2 YYNGEE. The trim removed 0 bases at V and 12 bases at J, leaving 15 bases unmatched. This CDR3 reads CASSVDAGTGVAEMQFF. Written as DNA, the CDR3 is TGTGCCAGCAGCGTAGACGCCGGGACAGGGGTCGCCGAGATGCAGTTCTTC.

This clonotype was seen a few times. V usage is TRBV3-1 and J usage is TRBJ2-7, with D possibly TRBD2 on 6 matching bases. Per the germline V gene, CDR1 is LGHDT and CDR2 is YNNKEL (reference sequence). Trimming stripped 0 bases from V and 1 base from J, with 19 bases between. The CDR3 runs to 18 residues. The CDR3 sequence is CASSQDRGGRGWSYEQYF. The CDR3 nucleotides are TGTGCCAGCAGCCAAGATCGAGGCGGGCGGGGTTGGTCCTACGAGCAGTACTTC.

This chain uses TRBV9 with TRBJ1-1, with D unresolved. V shed 4 bases and J shed 4 bases, with 11 bases lying between them. The germline V gene encodes CDR1 SGDLS and CDR2 YYNGEE. The CDR3 runs to 13 residues. The DNA for the CDR3 is TGTGCCAGCAGCTCCCAGCAGTTCACTGAAGCTTTCTTT. Its protein is CASSSQQFTEAFF. The full variable domain, rest sourced from reference TRBV9 and TRBJ1-1, is DSGVTQTPKHLITATGQRVTLRCSPRSGDLSVYWYQQSLDQGLQFLIQYYNGEERAKGNILERFSAQQFPDLHSELNLSSLELGDSALYFCASSSQQFTEAFFGQGTRLTVV.

Only a few counts were recorded for this clonotype. The chain couples TRBV10-2 to TRBJ2-7; 14 nucleotides agree with TRBD2. CDR3 length: 13 amino acids. CDR1 and CDR2 from the germline V gene are WSHSY and SAAADI. V was clipped by 6 bases and J by 6 bases; unmatched bases: 1. CDR3 DNA: TGCGCCAGCAGCGGGACTAGCGGGGGCGAGCAGTACTTC. Translating gives CASSGTSGGEQYF.

This sequence joins TRBV10-3 and TRBJ2-3; D gene unclear. The CDR3 has 14 amino acids. V was clipped by 0 bases and J by 2 bases, with 6 bases between them. Germline CDR1 ENHRY, CDR2 SYGVKD. The CDR3 protein is CAISESKLTDTQYF. The CDR3 nucleotides read TGTGCCATCAGTGAGTCGAAGCTCACAGATACGCAGTATTTT.

This clonotype was detected ten times or more. This chain uses TRBV20-1 with TRBJ2-3; the match to TRBD2 covers 9 bases. CDR1 and CDR2 (germline): DFQATT, SNEGSKA (reference sequence). This CDR3 contains 15 residues. The junction had 10 bases not matched to a gene; V was cut back by 5 bases and J by 4 bases. In DNA form, the CDR3 reads TGCAGTGCTCCTCTGAGCGGGAGGACGGCAGATACGCAGTATTTT. This sequence encodes CSAPLSGRTADTQYF.

This clonotype was seen a few times. This chain uses TRBV6-9 with TRBJ1-2; D not certain. V lost 3 bases, J lost 5 bases, and 16 bases lay in between. The CDR3 runs to 15 residues. Germline V gene sequence: CDR1 MNHGY, CDR2 SVAAGI. CDR3 sequence (DNA): TGTGCCAGCAGTTACGGAGGAGCAGAAAAGTATGGCTACACCTTC. Translating it yields CASSYGGAEKYGYTF.

The chain recombines TRBV2 with TRBJ2-2, with 10 bases that match TRBD1. The CDR3 loop spans 14 amino acids. The trim removed 10 bases at V and 5 bases at J, leaving 7 bases unmatched. The germline CDR1 and CDR2 sequences are SNHLY and FYNNEI. The CDR3 nucleotides are TGTGCCACCACGGGGACAGGGGATACCGGGGAGCTGTTTTTT. Translated, it gives CATTGTGDTGELFF.